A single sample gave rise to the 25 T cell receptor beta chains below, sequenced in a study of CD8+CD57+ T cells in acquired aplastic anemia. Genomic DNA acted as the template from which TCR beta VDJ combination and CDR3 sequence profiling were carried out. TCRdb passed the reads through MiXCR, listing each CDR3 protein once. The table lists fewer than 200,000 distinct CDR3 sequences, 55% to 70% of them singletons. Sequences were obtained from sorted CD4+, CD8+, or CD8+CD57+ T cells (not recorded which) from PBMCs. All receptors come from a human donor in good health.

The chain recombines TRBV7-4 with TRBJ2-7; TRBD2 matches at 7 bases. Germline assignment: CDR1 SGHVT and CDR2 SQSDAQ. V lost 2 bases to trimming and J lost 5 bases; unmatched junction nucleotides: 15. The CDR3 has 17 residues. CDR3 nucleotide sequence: TGTGCCAGCAGCTTATTTCATTGGGTCGAGCGGGATGACGAGCAGTACTTC. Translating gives CASSLFHWVERDDEQYF.

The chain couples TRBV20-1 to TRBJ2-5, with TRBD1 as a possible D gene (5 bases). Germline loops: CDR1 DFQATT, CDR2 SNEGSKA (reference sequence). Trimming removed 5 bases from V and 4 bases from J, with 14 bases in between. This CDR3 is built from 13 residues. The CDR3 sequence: CSASYRLRETQYF. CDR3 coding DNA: TGCAGTGCTTCATACAGGTTAAGAGAGACCCAGTACTTC.

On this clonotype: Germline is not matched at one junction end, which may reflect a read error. For the CDR3, the DNA is TGTGTCATCAGTGAGTCCTACGGAGGGAACTATGGCTACACCTTC. Translating it yields CVISESYGGNYGYTF. V and J are TRBV10-3 and TRBJ1-2; D remains ambiguous. CDR1 is ENHRY, CDR2 SYGVKD, per germline. The CDR3 has 15 residues.

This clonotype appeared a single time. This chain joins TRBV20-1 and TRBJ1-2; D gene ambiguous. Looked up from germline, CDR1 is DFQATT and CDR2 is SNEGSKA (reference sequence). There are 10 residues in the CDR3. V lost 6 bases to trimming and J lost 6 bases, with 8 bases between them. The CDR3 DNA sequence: TGCAGTGCCGCAACTGATGGCTACACCTTC. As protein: CSAATDGYTF.

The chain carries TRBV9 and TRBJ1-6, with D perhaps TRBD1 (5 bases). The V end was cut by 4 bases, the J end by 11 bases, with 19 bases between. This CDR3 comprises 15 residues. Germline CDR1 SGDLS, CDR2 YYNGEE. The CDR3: CASSPRGPQSTPLHF. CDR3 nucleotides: TGTGCCAGCAGCCCCCGGGGCCCGCAATCGACACCCCTCCACTTT.

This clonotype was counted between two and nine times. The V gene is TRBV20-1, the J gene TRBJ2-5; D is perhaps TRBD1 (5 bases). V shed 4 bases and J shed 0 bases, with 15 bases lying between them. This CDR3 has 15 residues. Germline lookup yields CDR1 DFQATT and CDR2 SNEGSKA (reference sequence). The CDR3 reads CSAKPLGQNQETQYF. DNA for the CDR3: TGCAGTGCTAAACCGCTCGGACAAAACCAAGAGACCCAGTACTTC.

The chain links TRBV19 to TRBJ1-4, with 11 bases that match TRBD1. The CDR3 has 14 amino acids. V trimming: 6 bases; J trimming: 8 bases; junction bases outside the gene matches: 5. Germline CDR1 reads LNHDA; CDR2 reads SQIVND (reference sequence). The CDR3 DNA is TGTGCCAGTAGCTTGGACAGGGGGCAAGAAAAACTGTTTTTT. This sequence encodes CASSLDRGQEKLFF.

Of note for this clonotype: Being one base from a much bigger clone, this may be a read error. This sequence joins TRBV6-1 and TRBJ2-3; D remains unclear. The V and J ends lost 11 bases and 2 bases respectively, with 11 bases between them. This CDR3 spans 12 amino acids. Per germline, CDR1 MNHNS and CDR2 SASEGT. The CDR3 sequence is CAARTNTDTQYF. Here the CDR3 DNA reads TGTGCCGCCCGAACCAACACAGATACGCAGTATTTT.

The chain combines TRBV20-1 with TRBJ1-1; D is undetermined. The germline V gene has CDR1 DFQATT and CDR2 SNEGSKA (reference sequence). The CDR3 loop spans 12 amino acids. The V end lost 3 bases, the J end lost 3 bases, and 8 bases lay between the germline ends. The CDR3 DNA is TGCAGTGCTAGCTGGAGCCACACTGAAGCTTTCTTT. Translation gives CSASWSHTEAFF.

The CDR3 is CANGQEPNNEQFF. The CDR3 DNA sequence: TGTGCCAACGGACAGGAACCTAACAATGAGCAGTTCTTC. The V and J genes are TRBV10-3 and TRBJ2-1; TRBD1 agrees at 7 bases. The J segment lost 5 bases and the V segment lost 10 bases, leaving 8 bases of the junction unmatched. Germline-derived CDR1 and CDR2 are ENHRY and SYGVKD. The CDR3 is made up of 13 amino acids.

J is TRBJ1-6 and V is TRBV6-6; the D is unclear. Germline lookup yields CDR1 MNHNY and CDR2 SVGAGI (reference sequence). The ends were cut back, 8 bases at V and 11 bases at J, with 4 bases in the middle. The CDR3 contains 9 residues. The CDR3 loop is CASGTPLHF. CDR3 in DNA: TGTGCCAGCGGGACACCCCTCCACTTT.

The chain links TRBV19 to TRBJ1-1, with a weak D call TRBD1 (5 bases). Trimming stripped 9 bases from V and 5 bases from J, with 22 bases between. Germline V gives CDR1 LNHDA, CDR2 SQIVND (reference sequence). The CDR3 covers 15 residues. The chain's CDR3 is CASRTRTDSRTEAFF. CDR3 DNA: TGTGCCAGCCGAACCCGGACCGACAGTAGGACTGAAGCTTTCTTT.

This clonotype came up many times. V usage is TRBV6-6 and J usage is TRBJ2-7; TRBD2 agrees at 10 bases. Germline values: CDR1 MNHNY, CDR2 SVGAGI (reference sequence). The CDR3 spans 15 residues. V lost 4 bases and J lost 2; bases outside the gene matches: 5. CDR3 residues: CASSSWTSGTYEQYF. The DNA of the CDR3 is TGTGCCAGCAGTTCCTGGACTAGCGGTACCTACGAGCAGTACTTC.

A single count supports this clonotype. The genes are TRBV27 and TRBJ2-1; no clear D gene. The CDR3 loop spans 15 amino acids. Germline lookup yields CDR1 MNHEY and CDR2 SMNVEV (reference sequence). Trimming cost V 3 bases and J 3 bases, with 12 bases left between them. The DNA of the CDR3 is TGTGCCAGCAGTTTGACCGGAGTTGGCTACAATGAGCAGTTCTTC. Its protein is CASSLTGVGYNEQFF.

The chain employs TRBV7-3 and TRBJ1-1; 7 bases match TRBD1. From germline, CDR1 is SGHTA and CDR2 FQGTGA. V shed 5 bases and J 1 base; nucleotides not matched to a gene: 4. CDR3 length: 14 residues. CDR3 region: CASSLGQRNTEAFF. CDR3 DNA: TGTGCCAGCAGCCTGGGACAGAGGAACACTGAAGCTTTCTTT.

The CDR3 reads CASTEYSWERYNEQFF. In nucleotides, the CDR3 is TGTGCCAGTACCGAATATAGCTGGGAACGCTACAATGAGCAGTTCTTC. This chain joins TRBV19 and TRBJ2-1; no firm D call. The CDR3 consists of 16 residues. V gave up 7 bases and J gave up 3 bases, with 19 bases separating them. Germline V lookup: CDR1 LNHDA, CDR2 SQIVND (reference sequence).

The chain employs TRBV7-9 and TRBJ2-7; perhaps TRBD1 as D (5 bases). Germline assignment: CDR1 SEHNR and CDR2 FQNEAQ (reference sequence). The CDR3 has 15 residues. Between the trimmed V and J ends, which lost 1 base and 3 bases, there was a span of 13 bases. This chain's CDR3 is CASSLGQGNIYEQYF. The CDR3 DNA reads TGTGCCAGCAGCTTAGGCCAGGGAAACATCTACGAGCAGTACTTC.

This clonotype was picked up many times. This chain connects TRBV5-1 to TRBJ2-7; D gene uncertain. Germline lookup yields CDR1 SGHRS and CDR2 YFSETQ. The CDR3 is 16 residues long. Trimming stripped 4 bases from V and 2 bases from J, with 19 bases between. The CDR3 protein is CASSNTHKDPTYEQYF. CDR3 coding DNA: TGCGCCAGCAGCAACACTCACAAGGACCCTACCTACGAGCAGTACTTC.

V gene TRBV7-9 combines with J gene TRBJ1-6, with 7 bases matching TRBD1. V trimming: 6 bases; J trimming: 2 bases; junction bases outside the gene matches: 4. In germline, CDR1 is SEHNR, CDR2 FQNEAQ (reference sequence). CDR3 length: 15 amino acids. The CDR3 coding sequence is TGTGCCAGCAGTCCCACAGGGGCCTATAATTCACCCCTCCACTTT. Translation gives CASSPTGAYNSPLHF. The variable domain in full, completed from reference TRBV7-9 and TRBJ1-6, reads DTGVSQNPRHKITKRGQNVTFRCDPISEHNRLYWYRQTLGQGPEFLTYFQNEAQLEKSRLLSDRFSAERPKGSFSTLEIQRTEQGDSAMYLCASSPTGAYNSPLHFGNGTRLTVT.

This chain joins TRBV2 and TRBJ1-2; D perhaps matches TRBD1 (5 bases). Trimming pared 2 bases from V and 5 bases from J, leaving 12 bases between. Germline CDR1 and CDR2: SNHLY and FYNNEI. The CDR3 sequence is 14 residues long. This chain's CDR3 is CASSELWGRYGYTF. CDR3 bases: TGTGCCAGCAGTGAATTATGGGGCCGATATGGCTACACCTTC.

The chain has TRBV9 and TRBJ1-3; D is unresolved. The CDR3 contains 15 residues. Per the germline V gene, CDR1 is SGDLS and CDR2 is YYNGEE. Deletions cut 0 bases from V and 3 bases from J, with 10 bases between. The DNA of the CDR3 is TGTGCCAGCAGCGTAGTGGCAGGAGTTGGAAACACCATATATTTT. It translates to CASSVVAGVGNTIYF. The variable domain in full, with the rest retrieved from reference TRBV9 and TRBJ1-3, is DSGVTQTPKHLITATGQRVTLRCSPRSGDLSVYWYQQSLDQGLQFLIQYYNGEERAKGNILERFSAQQFPDLHSELNLSSLELGDSALYFCASSVVAGVGNTIYFGEGSWLTVV.

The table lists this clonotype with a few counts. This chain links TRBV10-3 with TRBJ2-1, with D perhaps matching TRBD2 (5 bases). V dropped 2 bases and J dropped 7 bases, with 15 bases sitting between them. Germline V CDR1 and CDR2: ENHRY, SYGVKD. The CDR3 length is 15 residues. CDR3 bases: TGTGCCATCAGTGAGCCGGGGAGATTAGGGAATGAGCAGTTCTTC. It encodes CAISEPGRLGNEQFF.

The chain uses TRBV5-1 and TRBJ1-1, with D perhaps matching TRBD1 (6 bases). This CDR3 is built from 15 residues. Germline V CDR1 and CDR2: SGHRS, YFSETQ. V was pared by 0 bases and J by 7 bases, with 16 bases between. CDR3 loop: CASSLEGGGQGEAFF. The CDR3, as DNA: TGCGCCAGCAGCTTGGAAGGCGGGGGGCAAGGTGAAGCTTTCTTT.

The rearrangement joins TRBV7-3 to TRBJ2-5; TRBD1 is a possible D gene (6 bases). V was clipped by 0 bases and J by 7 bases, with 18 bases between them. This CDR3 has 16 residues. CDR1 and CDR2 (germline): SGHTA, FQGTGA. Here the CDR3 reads CASSLTPSPQQGTQYF. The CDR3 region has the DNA TGTGCCAGCAGCTTAACACCTAGTCCCCAACAGGGGACCCAGTACTTC. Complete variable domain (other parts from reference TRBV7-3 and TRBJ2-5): GAGVSQTPSNKVTEKGKYVELRCDPISGHTALYWYRQSLGQGPEFLIYFQGTGAADDSGLPNDRFFAVRPEGSVSTLKIQRTERGDSAVYLCASSLTPSPQQGTQYFGPGTRLLVL.

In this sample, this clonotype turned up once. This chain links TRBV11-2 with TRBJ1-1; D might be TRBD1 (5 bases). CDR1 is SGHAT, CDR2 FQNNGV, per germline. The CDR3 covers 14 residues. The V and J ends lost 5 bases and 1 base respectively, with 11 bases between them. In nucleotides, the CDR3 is TGTGCCAGCAGCCGACTGGACAAGAACACTGAAGCTTTCTTT. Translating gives CASSRLDKNTEAFF.